The rows below give T cell receptor beta chains drawn from one sample of a study of blood T cells in healthy people across ages. MiXCR, run by TCRdb on the 5' RACE reads, gives a single entry per CDR3 protein. The sample yields 720,000 or so distinct CDR3 sequences, roughly two fifths seen once. The sample consisted of blood. All receptors come from a man older than 75 in good health. Both conserved end residues are part of each CDR3. A D gene is named only where the DNA matches it firmly. Clone size, where shown, is once, few, many, or a class for clones that have expanded.

cdr3_length: 12; j_call: TRBJ2-7; v_call: TRBV27; clone_size: NA; d_call: TRBD1; cdr3_nt: TGTGCCAGCCCTACAGGGGTGGGCGAGCAGTACTTC; cdr3_aa: CASPTGVGEQYF
cdr3_length: 15; j_call: TRBJ2-7; v_call: TRBV11-2; clone_size: few; d_call: TRBD2; cdr3_nt: TGTGCCAGCAGCCTAGGACTAGCGGGAGTTAATGAGCAGTACTTC; cdr3_aa: CASSLGLAGVNEQYF
cdr3_length: 14; j_call: TRBJ2-2; v_call: TRBV6-2/TRBV6-3; clone_size: NA; d_call: NA; cdr3_nt: TGTGCCGGACGGGCTAGTTCCCTCCCCGGGGAGCTGTTTTTT; cdr3_aa: CAGRASSLPGELFF
cdr3_length: 14; j_call: TRBJ2-1; v_call: TRBV7-9; clone_size: NA; d_call: TRBD2; cdr3_nt: TGTGCCAGCAGCGGGCCTTTGGGAGCGGGAGGGCGGTTCTTC; cdr3_aa: CASSGPLGAGGRFF
cdr3_length: 16; j_call: TRBJ2-2; v_call: TRBV4-1; clone_size: NA; d_call: TRBD2; cdr3_nt: TGCGCCAGCAGCCAACGTCGCGGGGGGGCTGGCGGGGAGCTGTTTTTT; cdr3_aa: CASSQRRGGAGGELFF
cdr3_length: 12; j_call: TRBJ2-7; v_call: TRBV28; clone_size: NA; d_call: NA; cdr3_nt: TGTGCCAGCAGTTTATTCGAGCGGTTGCAGTACTTC; cdr3_aa: CASSLFERLQYF
cdr3_length: 15; j_call: TRBJ2-5; v_call: TRBV6-2/TRBV6-3; clone_size: NA; d_call: NA; cdr3_nt: TGTGCCAGCACCGATACCACTAGCTGGGTGGAGACCCAGTACTTC; cdr3_aa: CASTDTTSWVETQYF
cdr3_length: 12; j_call: TRBJ2-5; v_call: TRBV29-1; clone_size: many; d_call: NA; cdr3_nt: TGCAGCGTTGGGACTTCCAAAGAGACCCAGTACTTC; cdr3_aa: CSVGTSKETQYF
cdr3_length: 15; j_call: TRBJ2-7; v_call: TRBV25-1; clone_size: few; d_call: TRBD1; cdr3_nt: TGTGCCAGCAGAGAAGCCGGGACAGGGGGGCACGAGCAGTACTTC; cdr3_aa: CASREAGTGGHEQYF
cdr3_length: 12; j_call: TRBJ2-5; v_call: TRBV29-1; clone_size: NA; d_call: NA; cdr3_nt: TGCAGCGTTGGGACTGCCCAAGAGACCCAGTACTTC; cdr3_aa: CSVGTAQETQYF
cdr3_length: 14; j_call: TRBJ1-5; v_call: TRBV2; clone_size: few; d_call: TRBD1; cdr3_nt: TGTGCCAGCAGTGGGGACAGGGCCAATCAGCCCCAGCATTTT; cdr3_aa: CASSGDRANQPQHF
cdr3_length: 15; j_call: TRBJ2-5; v_call: TRBV10-3; clone_size: many; d_call: TRBD1; cdr3_nt: TGTGCCATCGGACAGGGGTTAGATGAGGGAGAGACCCAGTACTTC; cdr3_aa: CAIGQGLDEGETQYF
cdr3_length: 14; j_call: TRBJ1-1; v_call: TRBV20-1; clone_size: NA; d_call: NA; cdr3_nt: TGCAGTGCCCTACCGGACAGCCAGAACACTGAAGCTTTCTTT; cdr3_aa: CSALPDSQNTEAFF
cdr3_length: 10; j_call: TRBJ2-7; v_call: TRBV6-1; clone_size: NA; d_call: NA; cdr3_nt: TGTGCCAGCATGAGGGGCGAGCAGTACTTC; cdr3_aa: CASMRGEQYF
cdr3_length: 16; j_call: TRBJ2-2; v_call: TRBV4-2; clone_size: once; d_call: NA; cdr3_nt: TGTGCCAGCAGCCAAGCCCAGATAGCGAACACCGGGGAGCTGTTTTTT; cdr3_aa: CASSQAQIANTGELFF
cdr3_length: 17; j_call: TRBJ2-1; v_call: TRBV7-8; clone_size: NA; d_call: NA; cdr3_nt: TGTTCCAGCAGCCATACTCGGTGGGGACTCATCTCCTACGAGCAGTTCTTC; cdr3_aa: CSSSHTRWGLISYEQFF
cdr3_length: 14; j_call: TRBJ2-4; v_call: TRBV5-1; clone_size: NA; d_call: NA; cdr3_nt: TGCGCCAGCGGAGACGGACACCAAAAAAACATTCAGTACTTC; cdr3_aa: CASGDGHQKNIQYF
cdr3_length: 13; j_call: TRBJ2-5; v_call: TRBV20-1; clone_size: NA; d_call: NA; cdr3_nt: TGCAGTGCTAGAGAAACTTACCAAGAGACCCAGTACTTC; cdr3_aa: CSARETYQETQYF
cdr3_length: 16; j_call: TRBJ2-7; v_call: TRBV7-2; clone_size: few; d_call: NA; cdr3_nt: TGTGCCAGCAGCTTAGGGTCCGGCGGGTCCTCCTACGAGCAGTACTTC; cdr3_aa: CASSLGSGGSSYEQYF
cdr3_length: 15; j_call: TRBJ2-5; v_call: TRBV27; clone_size: few; d_call: NA; cdr3_nt: TGTGCCAGCAGTTTATCCGGAGGGTCGTGGGAGACCCAGTACTTC; cdr3_aa: CASSLSGGSWETQYF
cdr3_length: 16; j_call: TRBJ2-5; v_call: TRBV27; clone_size: few; d_call: NA; cdr3_nt: TGTGCCAGCAGTCGCCTAGGACCGACGGCCCAAGAGACCCAGTACTTC; cdr3_aa: CASSRLGPTAQETQYF
cdr3_length: 15; j_call: TRBJ1-5; v_call: TRBV2; clone_size: NA; d_call: TRBD1; cdr3_nt: TGTGCCAGCAGTCCAGGACAGGGCCGGTATCAGCCCCAGCATTTT; cdr3_aa: CASSPGQGRYQPQHF
cdr3_length: 13; j_call: TRBJ1-5; v_call: TRBV20-1; clone_size: many; d_call: NA; cdr3_nt: TGCAGTGCTACAGACGTAAAAAAGATGCCCCAGCATTTT; cdr3_aa: CSATDVKKMPQHF
cdr3_length: 15; j_call: TRBJ2-7; v_call: TRBV3-1; clone_size: few; d_call: TRBD2; cdr3_nt: TGTGCCAGCAGCCCTCGAGCGGGAAGTGCCTACGAGCAGTACTTC; cdr3_aa: CASSPRAGSAYEQYF
cdr3_length: 13; j_call: TRBJ2-7; v_call: TRBV5-1; clone_size: few; d_call: NA; cdr3_nt: TGCGCCAGCGGTAGGGGGGATTCCTACGAGCAGTACTTC; cdr3_aa: CASGRGDSYEQYF
cdr3_length: 14; j_call: TRBJ2-3; v_call: TRBV3-1; clone_size: NA; d_call: NA; cdr3_nt: TGTGCCAGCAGCCCAGACTGGAATACAGATACGCAGTATTTT; cdr3_aa: CASSPDWNTDTQYF
cdr3_length: 14; j_call: TRBJ2-5; v_call: TRBV7-2; clone_size: many; d_call: TRBD2; cdr3_nt: TGTGCCAGCAGCGGGTGGGGGGGCCAAGAGACCCAGTACTTC; cdr3_aa: CASSGWGGQETQYF
cdr3_length: 15; j_call: TRBJ2-7; v_call: TRBV7-2; clone_size: many; d_call: TRBD1; cdr3_nt: TGTGCCAGCAGCTTGGACAGGGCAAACTCCTACGAGCAGTACTTC; cdr3_aa: CASSLDRANSYEQYF
cdr3_length: 18; j_call: TRBJ2-1; v_call: TRBV3-1; clone_size: NA; d_call: NA; cdr3_nt: TGTGCCAGCAGCCAAGAGATGGGGCGGGCAAGCTCCTACAATGAGCAGTTCTTC; cdr3_aa: CASSQEMGRASSYNEQFF
cdr3_length: 13; j_call: TRBJ1-2; v_call: TRBV7-2; clone_size: many; d_call: NA; cdr3_nt: TGTGCCAGCAGCCCCGGGAGGGACTATGGCTACACCTTC; cdr3_aa: CASSPGRDYGYTF
cdr3_length: 14; j_call: TRBJ2-7; v_call: TRBV20-1; clone_size: few; d_call: TRBD2; cdr3_nt: TGCAGTGCTAGAGTCCCGCGGGGGGGCGCCGAGCAGTACTTC; cdr3_aa: CSARVPRGGAEQYF
cdr3_length: 17; j_call: TRBJ2-1; v_call: TRBV7-2; clone_size: NA; d_call: TRBD2; cdr3_nt: TGTGCCAGCAGCTTCGTTTCGGGGGGACTAGCGGGGAGTGAGCAGTTCTTC; cdr3_aa: CASSFVSGGLAGSEQFF
cdr3_length: 14; j_call: TRBJ2-4; v_call: TRBV11-2; clone_size: NA; d_call: NA; cdr3_nt: TGTGCCAGCAGCTCGCGTCTGGCCAAAAACATTCGGTACTTC; cdr3_aa: CASSSRLAKNIRYF
cdr3_length: 15; j_call: TRBJ2-5; v_call: TRBV7-8; clone_size: NA; d_call: NA; cdr3_nt: TGTGCCAGCACTAACAGGGCTAACCATCAAGAGACCCAGTACTTC; cdr3_aa: CASTNRANHQETQYF
cdr3_length: 11; j_call: TRBJ2-3; v_call: TRBV29-1; clone_size: NA; d_call: NA; cdr3_nt: TGCAGCGTCGAATTAGGGGATACGCAGTATTTT; cdr3_aa: CSVELGDTQYF
cdr3_length: 17; j_call: TRBJ2-1; v_call: TRBV5-1; clone_size: few; d_call: NA; cdr3_nt: TGCGCCAGCAGCTTGGGAGCCCAAGCCTCTCCATACAATGAGCAGTTCTTC; cdr3_aa: CASSLGAQASPYNEQFF